One sample yielded the 30 T cell receptor beta chains listed below, sequenced in a study of cytomegalovirus exposure and HLA in healthy donors. The PCR was carried out with 60 Vbeta primers and 13 Jbeta primers. Measured with immunoSEQ multiplex PCR; TCRdb has only the in-frame clones, and not every one. The top ten clones hold 2.1% of a sample with some 120,000 clones, around 70% of them seen once. Source material: PBMCs. The receptors were gathered from a middle-aged woman in good health and CMV-seropositive.

The genes are TRBV7-2 and TRBJ1-2; 7 bases agree with TRBD1. Germline CDR1 reads SGHTA; CDR2 reads FQGNSA. The CDR3 loop spans 17 amino acids. The V and J ends lost 1 base and 4 bases, in that order; junction bases with no gene match: 12. The CDR3 spells CASSLEEIRGTVYGYTF. The CDR3 DNA reads TGTGCCAGCAGCTTAGAAGAAATTAGAGGGACAGTCTATGGCTACACCTTC.

V gene TRBV6-5 combines with J gene TRBJ1-4; D remains unclear. There are 13 residues in the CDR3. Germline V gene data show CDR1 as MNHEY and CDR2 as SVGAGI. Trimming removed 5 bases at V and 4 bases at J, with 8 bases between. Here the CDR3 DNA reads TGTGCCAGCAGTCGAACACGTAATGAAAAACTGTTTTTT. Encoded protein: CASSRTRNEKLFF.

The chain recombines TRBV28 with TRBJ1-5, with TRBD1 identical over 12 bases. Per the germline V gene, CDR1 is MDHEN and CDR2 is SYDVKM. The CDR3 length is 16 residues. Losses at the gene ends were 5 bases for V and 3 bases for J; bases not matched to a gene: 5. CDR3 amino acids: CASSGGTGGSNQPQHF. The CDR3 DNA sequence: TGTGCCAGCAGTGGGGGGACAGGGGGCTCCAATCAGCCCCAGCATTTT.

The chain recombines TRBV7-9 with TRBJ1-1, with 12 bases lining up with TRBD1. V lost 1 base and J lost 6; bases outside the gene matches: 6. Germline assignment: CDR1 SEHNR and CDR2 FQNEAQ (reference sequence). The CDR3 spans 16 residues. The CDR3 sequence: CASSLGDRGLRPEAFF. In DNA, the CDR3 is TGTGCCAGCAGCTTAGGGGACAGGGGGCTACGGCCTGAAGCTTTCTTT. The full variable domain, rest sourced from reference TRBV7-9 and TRBJ1-1, is DTGVSQNPRHKITKRGQNVTFRCDPISEHNRLYWYRQTLGQGPEFLTYFQNEAQLEKSRLLSDRFSAERPKGSFSTLEIQRTEQGDSAMYLCASSLGDRGLRPEAFFGQGTRLTVV.

The chain employs TRBV28 and TRBJ2-5, with 11 positions matching TRBD2. Trimming at V came to 5 bases and at J to 2 bases, leaving 4 bases not matched to a gene. Germline CDR1 is MDHEN and CDR2 is SYDVKM. The length of the CDR3 is 15 residues. CDR3 DNA sequence: TGTGCCAGCAGTAGGACTAGCGGGTCTCAAGAGACCCAGTACTTC. It codes for CASSRTSGSQETQYF.

The chain joins TRBV7-3 to TRBJ1-1, with D perhaps matching TRBD1 (5 bases). Between the trimmed V and J ends, which lost 4 bases and 3 bases, there was a span of 15 bases. The CDR3 extends over 15 amino acids. In germline, CDR1 is SGHTA, CDR2 FQGTGA. The CDR3 nucleotides read TGTGCCAGCAGCTCCCAGGTTGGGGGGGACACTGAAGCTTTCTTT. Protein product: CASSSQVGGDTEAFF.

This clone appeared once. The rearrangement joins TRBV28 to TRBJ2-5, with D perhaps TRBD1 (6 bases). Germline V gene lookup returns CDR1 MDHEN and CDR2 SYDVKM. The CDR3 runs to 15 residues. The ends were cut back, 4 bases at V and 4 bases at J, with 16 bases in the middle. In nucleotides, the CDR3 is TGTGCCAGCAGTTCCCGGGACACCCTCGGAGAGACCCAGTACTTC. This encodes CASSSRDTLGETQYF.

This chain uses TRBV5-4 with TRBJ2-3; TRBD1 matches 8 bases. Per germline, CDR1 SGHNT and CDR2 YYREEE (reference sequence). The CDR3 extends over 16 amino acids. Trimming took 3 bases from V and 5 from J; bases not matched to a gene: 11. The CDR3 region is CASSSRTGWVGDTQYF. CDR3 in DNA: TGTGCCAGCAGCTCAAGGACAGGGTGGGTGGGAGATACGCAGTATTTT.

The chain is built from TRBV5-5 and TRBJ1-3, with TRBD1 as a possible D gene (6 bases). The CDR3 consists of 17 residues. Germline-derived CDR1 and CDR2 are SGHKS and YYEKEE (reference sequence). The V end was cut by 1 base, the J end by 2 bases, with 16 bases between. CDR3 in amino acids: CASSLKGTGTPGNTIYF. The CDR3 DNA is TGTGCCAGCAGCTTGAAGGGAACGGGGACACCTGGAAACACCATATATTTT.

The rearrangement uses TRBV19 and TRBJ2-7; possible D gene TRBD1, 7 bases. Trimming left V 7 bases short and J 0 bases short, with 28 bases between. Germline lookup yields CDR1 LNHDA and CDR2 SQIVND (reference sequence). The CDR3 is 19 residues long. Here the CDR3 reads CASIYISPKAGQSSYEQYF. CDR3 bases: TGTGCCAGTATCTATATATCCCCGAAGGCGGGACAGAGCTCCTACGAGCAGTACTTC.

CDR3 sequence reads: CASSIGTSLTDTQYF. The CDR3 DNA reads as TGTGCCAGTAGTATAGGGACTAGCCTCACAGATACGCAGTATTTT. V and J are TRBV19 and TRBJ2-3, with TRBD2 matching 8 bases. The CDR3 spans 15 residues. CDR1 LNHDA and CDR2 SQIVND come from the germline V gene (reference sequence). The V and J ends lost 1 base and 2 bases, in that order; junction bases with no gene match: 2.

The chain couples TRBV5-1 to TRBJ1-1; 9 nucleotides line up with TRBD1. The CDR3 has 15 amino acids. The junction had 4 bases not matched to a gene; V was cut back by 4 bases and J by 0 bases. CDR1 and CDR2 from the germline V gene are SGHRS and YFSETQ. The CDR3 region has the DNA TGCGCCAGCAGCATTACAGGGGGCATGAACACTGAAGCTTTCTTT. It translates to CASSITGGMNTEAFF.

This chain connects TRBV20-1 to TRBJ2-3; 10 nucleotides agree with TRBD1. Germline-derived CDR1 and CDR2 are DFQATT and SNEGSKA (reference sequence). CDR3 length: 11 residues. The DNA of the CDR3 is TGCAGGACAGGGGGCGCAGATACGCAGTATTTT. Encoded protein: CRTGGADTQYF.

The chain recombines TRBV19 with TRBJ2-1, with 12 bases matching TRBD2. The CDR3 sequence is 15 residues long. V was clipped by 5 bases and J by 9 bases; unmatched bases: 8. Germline V CDR1 and CDR2: LNHDA, SQIVND (reference sequence). CDR3 nucleotides: TGTGCCAGTAGTTCCGAGACTAGCGGGAGAGGTGAGCAGTTCTTC. This sequence encodes CASSSETSGRGEQFF.

The chain links TRBV10-3 to TRBJ2-7, with 8 bases that match TRBD1. The CDR3 is 15 residues long. J lost 3 bases, V lost 3 bases, and 7 bases had no gene match. Germline V gene data show CDR1 as ENHRY and CDR2 as SYGVKD. CDR3 nucleotides: TGTGCCATCAGTGACAGAGGACAGGGAATCTACGAGCAGTACTTC. Translation gives CAISDRGQGIYEQYF.

The chain uses TRBV7-2 and TRBJ2-3; the match to TRBD2 covers 15 bases. J gave up 6 bases and V 5 bases, and 6 bases lay outside the gene matches. The CDR3 runs 16 residues. Per the germline V gene, CDR1 is SGHTA and CDR2 is FQGNSA. The CDR3 DNA reads as TGTGCCAGCAGCCGGACTAGCGGGGGGGCTAGGGATACGCAGTATTTT. It yields the protein CASSRTSGGARDTQYF.

This clone was counted a single time. This chain links TRBV30 with TRBJ1-2; 9 bases map to TRBD1. V lost 0 bases to trimming and J lost 3 bases; unmatched junction nucleotides: 2. Germline assignment: CDR1 GTSNPN and CDR2 SVGIG (reference sequence). The CDR3 extends over 14 amino acids. This chain's CDR3 is CAWSVQGAYYGYTF. Written as DNA, the CDR3 is TGTGCCTGGAGTGTACAGGGGGCTTACTATGGCTACACCTTC. Drawing the rest from reference TRBV30 and TRBJ1-2, the complete variable domain is SQTIHQWPATLVQPVGSPLSLECTVEGTSNPNLYWYRQAAGRGLQLLFYSVGIGQISSEVPQNLSASRPQDRQFILSSKKLLLSDSGFYLCAWSVQGAYYGYTFGSGTRLTVV.

This chain connects TRBV4-2 to TRBJ1-4; TRBD1 matches 9 bases. The CDR3 runs 15 residues. Germline trimming cut 5 bases from V and 5 bases from J; bases unmatched to any gene: 6. Germline V CDR1 and CDR2: LGHNA, YNFKEQ. This CDR3 reads CASSTVGTGNEKLFF. CDR3 DNA: TGTGCCAGCAGCACCGTCGGGACAGGGAATGAAAAACTGTTTTTT.

About this clone: Within the sample, other DNA sequences also encode this same CDR3. V usage is TRBV28 and J usage is TRBJ2-7; D unresolved. Trimming stripped 3 bases from V and 2 bases from J, with 11 bases between. From germline, CDR1 is MDHEN and CDR2 SYDVKM. The CDR3 loop spans 14 amino acids. In DNA form, the CDR3 reads TGTGCCAGCAGTTTGGCCGGTGGGCCCTACGAGCAGTACTTC. Translated: CASSLAGGPYEQYF.

The chain couples TRBV18 to TRBJ1-1, with no clear D. The V and J ends lost 0 bases and 1 base respectively, with 9 bases between them. The CDR3 is 15 amino acids. Per germline, CDR1 KGHSH and CDR2 LQKENI. As DNA, the CDR3 is TGTGCCAGCTCACCACCGGCAGGCAAGAACACTGAAGCTTTCTTT. Its protein product is CASSPPAGKNTEAFF. The full variable domain, rest sourced from reference TRBV18 and TRBJ1-1, is NAGVMQNPRHLVRRRGQEARLRCSPMKGHSHVYWYRQLPEEGLKFMVYLQKENIIDESGMPKERFSAEFPKEGPSILRIQQVVRGDSAAYFCASSPPAGKNTEAFFGQGTRLTVV.

This clone was found once. The genes are TRBV5-4 and TRBJ2-7, with D maybe TRBD2 (7 bases). Germline-derived CDR1 and CDR2 are SGHNT and YYREEE (reference sequence). The CDR3 has 15 amino acids. Trimming removed 1 base from V and 5 bases from J, with 16 bases in between. The CDR3 is CASSLTRGASDEQYF. CDR3 bases: TGTGCCAGCAGCTTGACTCGGGGGGCGAGCGACGAGCAGTACTTC.

The V gene is TRBV7-8, the J gene TRBJ1-2; 8 bases are shared with TRBD1. Trimming removed 4 bases from V and 8 bases from J; junction bases left unmatched: 18. The CDR3 is 17 residues long. The germline CDR1 and CDR2 sequences are SGHVS and FQNEAQ. The CDR3 DNA is TGTGCCAGCAGCTCGCTCCTTCGACAGGGGAGAAGGGTGGGCTACACCTTC. Translation gives CASSSLLRQGRRVGYTF. The full variable domain, completed using reference TRBV7-8 and TRBJ1-2, is GAGVSQSPRYKVAKRGQDVALRCDPISGHVSLFWYQQALGQGPEFLTYFQNEAQLDKSGLPSDRFFAERPEGSVSTLKIQRTQQEDSAVYLCASSSLLRQGRRVGYTFGSGTRLTVV.

This clone was observed a few times. The chain employs TRBV9 and TRBJ1-3; 8 bases agree with TRBD1. Unmatched junction bases numbered 13, after V lost 4 bases and J lost 1 base. Per germline, CDR1 SGDLS and CDR2 YYNGEE. This CDR3 spans 18 amino acids. Here the CDR3 reads CASSPRDRTRASGNTIYF. As DNA, the CDR3 is TGTGCCAGCAGCCCCCGGGACAGGACGAGAGCTTCTGGAAACACCATATATTTT.

CDR3 amino acids: CASSFGTSGRNEQFF. The CDR3 DNA follows: TGTGCCAGCAGCTTCGGGACTAGCGGTCGGAATGAGCAGTTCTTC. The chain links TRBV5-6 to TRBJ2-1; 11 nucleotides agree with TRBD2. CDR1 and CDR2 (germline): SGHDT, YYEEEE. This CDR3 is built from 15 residues. V was pared by 2 bases and J by 7 bases, with 5 bases of the junction left unmatched.

The rearrangement links TRBV19 to TRBJ1-6; 9 bases line up with TRBD1. V lost 4 bases and J lost 7; bases outside the gene matches: 2. This CDR3 comprises 14 residues. Germline V CDR1 and CDR2: LNHDA, SQIVND (reference sequence). Written as DNA, the CDR3 is TGTGCCAGTAGTAAGGACAGGGGAAATTCACCCCTCCACTTT. Translation gives CASSKDRGNSPLHF. Looking up the rest from reference TRBV19 and TRBJ1-6 gives the full variable domain: DGGITQSPKYLFRKEGQNVTLSCEQNLNHDAMYWYRQDPGQGLRLIYYSQIVNDFQKGDIAEGYSVSREKKESFPLTVTSAQKNPTAFYLCASSKDRGNSPLHFGNGTRLTVT.

The chain has TRBV28 and TRBJ1-5, with D perhaps matching TRBD1 (5 bases). Trimming pared 6 bases from V and 0 bases from J, leaving 15 bases between. Germline CDR1 is MDHEN and CDR2 is SYDVKM. The length of the CDR3 is 16 residues. The CDR3 loop reads CASSRGRTNSNQPQHF. In nucleotides, the CDR3 is TGTGCCAGCAGCCGGGGACGGACTAATAGCAATCAGCCCCAGCATTTT.

This sequence joins TRBV6-1 and TRBJ1-6; D possibly corresponds to TRBD1 (6 bases). From germline, CDR1 is MNHNS and CDR2 SASEGT. The CDR3 runs to 13 residues. Trimming took off 7 bases at V and 8 bases at J, with 12 bases between the two ends. The DNA for the CDR3 is TGTGCCAGCAAGACAGGTATAGATTCACCCCTCCACTTT. This translates into CASKTGIDSPLHF.

The chain joins TRBV5-5 to TRBJ1-5; the D gene is possibly TRBD1 (5 bases). V was shortened by 0 bases and J by 7 bases, with 8 bases between the two germline ends. CDR1 and CDR2 (germline): SGHKS, YYEKEE (reference sequence). The CDR3 is 13 residues long. The CDR3: CASSLVRGQPQHF. In DNA, the CDR3 is TGTGCCAGCAGCTTGGTTCGGGGGCAGCCCCAGCATTTT.

The chain uses TRBV11-1 and TRBJ1-1, with 9 bases matching TRBD1. Looked up from germline, CDR1 is SGHAT and CDR2 is FQDESV (reference sequence). The CDR3 totals 14 residues. V gave up 4 bases and J gave up 4 bases; unmatched junction bases: 4. CDR3 nucleotide sequence: TGTGCCAGCAGCTCCCAACAGGGGGCCACTGAAGCTTTCTTT. It is translated as CASSSQQGATEAFF.

The table lists this clone with a count of one. This chain links TRBV4-3 with TRBJ2-3; 8 nucleotides align to TRBD2. With 3 bases clipped from V and 4 bases from J, the junction kept 6 bases outside the gene matches. Looked up from germline, CDR1 is LGHNA and CDR2 is YSLEER. CDR3 length: 15 residues. The CDR3 is CASSQSGSRADTQYF. For the CDR3, the DNA is TGCGCCAGCAGCCAGAGCGGGAGCAGGGCAGATACGCAGTATTTT.